The next 28 T cell receptor beta chains were all read from a single sample in a study of cytomegalovirus exposure and HLA in healthy donors. 60 Vbeta and 13 Jbeta primers were used in PCR. Only in-frame clones appear in the TCRdb table, and some are missing; sequencing was by immunoSEQ multiplex PCR. The sample comprises about 160,000 clones, about 80% of which are singletons, and 9.5% to 10% rests with the top ten. Specimen: PBMCs. These receptor sequences come from a man aged 18-30 years in good health and CMV-seropositive.

The chain recombines TRBV5-1 with TRBJ1-1; 10 positions agree with TRBD1. The CDR3 covers 16 residues. Germline values: CDR1 SGHRS, CDR2 YFSETQ. With 0 bases clipped from V and 3 bases from J, the junction kept 5 bases outside the gene matches. The chain's CDR3 is CASSLGDRGEDTEAFF. The CDR3 DNA sequence: TGCGCCAGCAGCTTGGGGGACAGGGGTGAAGACACTGAAGCTTTCTTT.

V gene TRBV2 combines with J gene TRBJ2-7; D not resolved. The CDR3 runs to 13 residues. Trimming cost V 4 bases and J 7 bases, with 14 bases left between them. CDR1 and CDR2 (germline): SNHLY, FYNNEI. CDR3 protein: CASSGLSIYEQYF. The CDR3, as DNA: TGTGCCAGCAGTGGACTTTCGATATATGAGCAGTACTTC.

The chain is built from TRBV7-2 and TRBJ2-5; 11 bases agree with TRBD2. CDR1 SGHTA and CDR2 FQGNSA come from the germline V gene. The CDR3 extends over 17 amino acids. Trimming took 6 bases from V and 3 from J; bases not matched to a gene: 12. CDR3 coding DNA: TGTGCCAGCAGTTCTGGGGCGAGACTAGCGGGAAAAGAGACCCAGTACTTC. Translating gives CASSSGARLAGKETQYF.

J is TRBJ2-1 and V is TRBV7-2; D unclear. Germline V gene lookup returns CDR1 SGHTA and CDR2 FQGNSA. This CDR3 has 15 residues. Trimming took off 5 bases at V and 2 bases at J, with 13 bases between the two ends. In DNA, the CDR3 is TGTGCCAGCAGCCTCCCTACTGAGACCTACAATGAGCAGTTCTTC. Translating gives CASSLPTETYNEQFF.

The rearrangement joins TRBV28 to TRBJ2-5; 16 nucleotides line up with TRBD2. Germline lookup yields CDR1 MDHEN and CDR2 SYDVKM. The length of the CDR3 is 15 residues. J lost 13 bases, V lost 5 bases, and 10 bases had no gene match. The CDR3 nucleotides are TGTGCCAGCAGTCCCCAGGGACTAGCGGGAGGGCCATTGTACTTC. Residues: CASSPQGLAGGPLYF.

V usage is TRBV27 and J usage is TRBJ2-7; possibly TRBD2 for D (6 bases). This CDR3 is 15 amino acids long. V lost 6 bases and J 6 bases, leaving 21 bases between the germline ends. The germline V gene has CDR1 MNHEY and CDR2 SMNVEV (reference sequence). The CDR3 here is CASSVAIAALGEQYF. The CDR3, as DNA: TGTGCCAGCAGCGTGGCCATAGCGGCTCTGGGCGAGCAGTACTTC.

The chain is built from TRBV28 and TRBJ2-3; 12 bases fit TRBD2. Germline lookup yields CDR1 MDHEN and CDR2 SYDVKM. Trimming cost V 5 bases and J 3 bases; bases outside gene matches: 3. This CDR3 has 15 amino acids. The CDR3 DNA follows: TGTGCCAGCAGTCTACTAGCGGGAGGTACAGATACGCAGTATTTT. It specifies CASSLLAGGTDTQYF.

The chain is built from TRBV6-1 and TRBJ1-4; D is unclear. This CDR3 region has 15 residues. Germline V lookup: CDR1 MNHNS, CDR2 SASEGT. The ends were cut back, 6 bases at V and 5 bases at J, with 16 bases in the middle. The CDR3 coding sequence is TGTGCCAGCAGCCTAGCTCGGGGTTGGAATGAAAAACTGTTTTTT. This translates into CASSLARGWNEKLFF.

The chain uses TRBV4-1 and TRBJ1-2; no definite D call. The CDR3 spans 15 residues. Per germline, CDR1 MGHRA and CDR2 YSYEKL. Trimming stripped 1 base from V and 3 bases from J, with 12 bases between. Written as DNA, the CDR3 is TGCGCCAGCAGCCAAGTCAGAGGCGCGGACTATGGCTACACCTTC. This sequence encodes CASSQVRGADYGYTF.

This clone was detected only once. J is TRBJ2-2 and V is TRBV9; weak D call: TRBD2 (6 bases). Germline values: CDR1 SGDLS, CDR2 YYNGEE. The germline V and J ends were trimmed by 3 bases and 7 bases, with 10 bases remaining between them. The CDR3 totals 13 residues. DNA for the CDR3: TGTGCCAGCAGCGCCTCAGCGGGCGGGGAGCTGTTTTTT. This translates into CASSASAGGELFF.

The J gene is TRBJ2-1, the V gene TRBV21-1; the DNA was not used to check the table's D call, TRBD2. TRBV21-1 is a pseudogene. The CDR3 totals 17 residues. The CDR3 DNA reads as TGTGCCAGCAGCAAAGTGAGGCGGAGAAGCTCCTACAATGAGCAGTTCTTC. It specifies CASSKVRRRSSYNEQFF.

This clone has a handful of counts. The V gene is TRBV2, the J gene TRBJ1-2; 8 bases match TRBD1. After removal of 6 bases from V and 5 bases from J, the junction contained 8 bases not matched to a gene. The CDR3 extends over 14 amino acids. Germline V gives CDR1 SNHLY, CDR2 FYNNEI. CDR3 residues: CASSSRGTGYGYTF. The CDR3 DNA is TGTGCCAGCAGCTCTAGGGGGACAGGATATGGCTACACCTTC.

This sequence joins TRBV28 and TRBJ2-3; 10 bases align to TRBD2. The CDR3 loop spans 20 amino acids. The germline V gene encodes CDR1 MDHEN and CDR2 SYDVKM. The ends lost 8 bases at V and 1 base at J; junction bases unmatched: 21. The CDR3 is CASRPPPVPLSGRGTDTQYF. The CDR3 DNA is TGTGCCAGCCGGCCCCCCCCAGTCCCCCTGAGCGGGAGGGGCACAGATACGCAGTATTTT.

A remark on this clone: The CDR3 ends on some other residue instead of the conserved phenylalanine or tryptophan, so this is likely a read error. The rearrangement links TRBV11-2 to TRBJ1-6; 8 bases are shared with TRBD1. CDR1 and CDR2 from the germline V gene are SGHAT and FQNNGV. The CDR3 is 13 amino acids. Trimming took 3 bases from V and 8 from J; bases not matched to a gene: 0. The CDR3 DNA sequence: TGTGCCAGCAGCTTGGGACAGGATTCACCCCTCCACCTT. Protein sequence: CASSLGQDSPLHL.

The rearrangement joins TRBV29-1 to TRBJ1-2; a possible D gene is TRBD1 (6 bases). The germline V and J ends were trimmed by 3 bases and 1 base, with 6 bases remaining between them. CDR3 size: 12 residues. Germline assignment: CDR1 SQVTM and CDR2 ANQGSEA. DNA for the CDR3: TGCAGCGTTGAGGACAGTAACTATGGCTACACCTTC. It codes for CSVEDSNYGYTF.

This chain links TRBV27 with TRBJ2-1, with a possible D match to TRBD2 (5 bases). The CDR3 extends over 14 amino acids. Deletions cut 2 bases from V and 6 bases from J, with 11 bases between. The germline CDR1 and CDR2 sequences are MNHEY and SMNVEV (reference sequence). CDR3 loop: CASSLVGDGNEQFF. The CDR3 coding sequence is TGTGCCAGCAGTTTAGTGGGAGATGGCAATGAGCAGTTCTTC.

A few counts support this clone. The rearrangement uses TRBV10-2 and TRBJ2-7, with 7 bases lining up with TRBD1. The CDR3 is made up of 12 amino acids. Germline V lookup: CDR1 WSHSY, CDR2 SAAADI. The V and J ends lost 8 bases and 3 bases, in that order; junction bases with no gene match: 4. In DNA form, the CDR3 reads TGCGCCAGCTCCCGGGACAGCTACGAGCAGTACTTC. Protein: CASSRDSYEQYF.

The V gene is TRBV10-3, the J gene TRBJ2-7; maybe TRBD1 (5 bases). This CDR3 is 14 amino acids long. CDR1 ENHRY and CDR2 SYGVKD come from the germline V gene. Trimming left V 2 bases short and J 2 bases short, with 10 bases between. The CDR3 nucleotides read TGTGCCATCAGTGAGGGCAAGGGGCCCTACGAGCAGTACTTC. Its translation is CAISEGKGPYEQYF.

The chain is built from TRBV6-5 and TRBJ2-1, with a weak D call TRBD2 (6 bases). V lost 6 bases and J 6 bases, leaving 9 bases between the germline ends. Germline CDR1 MNHEY, CDR2 SVGAGI. CDR3 length equals 12 residues. The CDR3 sequence: CASSSTSNEQFF. The CDR3 DNA is TGTGCCAGCAGCTCGACTAGCAATGAGCAGTTCTTC.

The gene calls are TRBV5-4 and TRBJ2-7; 9 bases are shared with TRBD2. V lost 0 bases, J lost 2 bases, and 3 bases stayed unmatched. Germline V gene sequence: CDR1 SGHNT, CDR2 YYREEE (reference sequence). This CDR3 spans 15 amino acids. CDR3 sequence: CASSLAAGGPYEQYF. Here the CDR3 DNA reads TGTGCCAGCAGCTTGGCCGCGGGAGGGCCCTACGAGCAGTACTTC.

J is TRBJ1-4 and V is TRBV5-5, with a tentative D call TRBD1 (5 bases). The germline V gene has CDR1 SGHKS and CDR2 YYEKEE (reference sequence). V lost 4 bases to trimming and J lost 8 bases, with 9 bases between them. The CDR3 is 12 residues long. CDR3 amino acids: CASSGKGEKLFF. CDR3 nucleotides: TGTGCCAGCAGCGGGAAGGGGGAAAAACTGTTTTTT. The entire variable domain, with the rest obtained from reference TRBV5-5 and TRBJ1-4, is as follows: DAGVTQSPTHLIKTRGQQVTLRCSPISGHKSVSWYQQVLGQGPQFIFQYYEKEERGRGNFPDRFSARQFPNYSSELNVNALLLGDSALYLCASSGKGEKLFFGSGTQLSVL.

Note on this clone: Other nucleotide sequences in the sample specify the same CDR3. The chain links TRBV5-1 to TRBJ1-1; D is uncertain. CDR3 length: 13 residues. Between the trimmed V and J ends, which lost 1 base and 2 bases, there was a span of 6 bases. Germline V lookup: CDR1 SGHRS, CDR2 YFSETQ. Written as DNA, the CDR3 is TGCGCCAGCAGCTTGCTAGGTAACACTGAAGCTTTCTTT. Its translation is CASSLLGNTEAFF.

The chain uses TRBV7-9 and TRBJ1-5; TRBD1 aligns across 11 bases. The CDR3 runs 15 residues. Trimming removed 4 bases from V and 7 bases from J; junction bases left unmatched: 6. CDR1 SEHNR and CDR2 FQNEAQ come from the germline V gene (reference sequence). The CDR3 region has the DNA TGTGCCAGCAGCTACGGACAGGGGGCGTTGCAGCCCCAGCATTTT. Translated, it gives CASSYGQGALQPQHF.

The V and J genes are TRBV4-1 and TRBJ2-7, with 9 bases lining up with TRBD2. Germline trimming cut 0 bases from V and 2 bases from J; bases unmatched to any gene: 5. The CDR3 is 16 residues long. Germline V lookup: CDR1 MGHRA, CDR2 YSYEKL. The DNA for the CDR3 is TGCGCCAGCAGCCAAGATACCCGCGGGAGGGCCTACGAGCAGTACTTC. This codes for CASSQDTRGRAYEQYF.

The chain joins TRBV14 to TRBJ2-3; D remains ambiguous. The CDR3 runs to 12 residues. V was trimmed by 1 base and J by 7 bases, leaving 6 bases between them. The germline V gene encodes CDR1 SGHDN and CDR2 FVKESK. In nucleotides, the CDR3 is TGTGCCAGCAGCCAAGCTTGGCATACGCAGTATTTT. Its translation is CASSQAWHTQYF.

The J gene is TRBJ1-5, the V gene TRBV5-1, with TRBD1 matching over 8 bases. CDR3 size: 17 residues. The V segment lost 3 bases and the J segment 2 bases; nucleotides outside the gene matches: 10. Germline lookup yields CDR1 SGHRS and CDR2 YFSETQ. CDR3 residues: CASSYRPTGDGNQPQHF. Written as DNA, the CDR3 is TGCGCCAGCAGCTATCGACCGACAGGGGATGGCAATCAGCCCCAGCATTTT.

J is TRBJ2-3 and V is TRBV5-1, with 10 bases identical to TRBD1. V was clipped by 5 bases and J by 1 base; unmatched bases: 19. CDR3 length equals 20 residues. The germline V gene has CDR1 SGHRS and CDR2 YFSETQ. The CDR3 DNA sequence: TGCGCCAGCAGTCACCGCCGGGACAGGGGTACAGAGGGGGGCACAGATACGCAGTATTTT. This encodes CASSHRRDRGTEGGTDTQYF.

Only a few counts were recorded for this clone. The chain couples TRBV5-1 to TRBJ1-2; the D gene is possibly TRBD1 (6 bases). CDR3 length equals 13 residues. The germline CDR1 and CDR2 sequences are SGHRS and YFSETQ. V lost 4 bases and J lost 6, with 13 bases in between. The CDR3, as DNA: TGCGCCAGCAGCCCTGACAGGTTAAATGGCTACACCTTC. Amino acid sequence: CASSPDRLNGYTF. Complete variable domain (other parts from reference TRBV5-1 and TRBJ1-2): KAGVTQTPRYLIKTRGQQVTLSCSPISGHRSVSWYQQTPGQGLQFLFEYFSETQRNKGNFPGRFSGRQFSNSRSEMNVSTLELGDSALYLCASSPDRLNGYTFGSGTRLTVV.